This is a list of T cell receptor beta chains from one sample in a study of shared clonotypes between healthy human individuals. Assay used: immunoSEQ multiplex PCR; TCRdb lists only in-frame clones, some missing. The sample yields about 2.1 million clones, under 95% seen once. Material for sequencing was naive CD8+ T cells from PBMCs. The receptors stem from a young man in good health. Some clones in this sample may be carry-over from other donors' samples. Both conserved end residues are part of each CDR3. The D gene is left open where the match is weak. Size values are once, few and many counts, or a class for expanded clones, and some rows have none.

length: 12; V: TRBV7-9; D: NA; size: NA; J: TRBJ2-3; DNA: TGTGCCAGCAGCTTATCCTCAGATACGCAGTATTTT; CDR3: CASSLSSDTQYF
length: 16; V: TRBV5-8; D: NA; size: NA; J: TRBJ1-2; DNA: TGTGCCAGCAGCTTGTTGTGGCTGACAGCTAACTATGGCTACACCTTC; CDR3: CASSLLWLTANYGYTF
length: 15; V: TRBV19; D: TRBD2; size: NA; J: TRBJ2-3; DNA: TGTGCCAGTAGCGGACTAGCCGGTTTGACAGATACGCAGTATTTT; CDR3: CASSGLAGLTDTQYF
length: 14; V: TRBV27; D: NA; size: NA; J: TRBJ2-1; DNA: TGTGCCAGCAGTTTCCATGTTAGTGACGGTGAGCAGTTCTTC; CDR3: CASSFHVSDGEQFF
length: 12; V: TRBV14; D: NA; size: NA; J: TRBJ1-1; DNA: TGTGCCAGCAGCCAAGGGGGGGCTGGAGCTTTCTTT; CDR3: CASSQGGAGAFF
length: 14; V: TRBV28; D: NA; size: NA; J: TRBJ1-1; DNA: TGTGCCAGCAGTTACGGGGGCTGGAACACTGAAGCTTTCTTT; CDR3: CASSYGGWNTEAFF
length: 17; V: TRBV5-4; D: NA; size: NA; J: TRBJ2-3; DNA: TGTGCCAGCAGCTGGCCGGGTCTCGGAGGAGGGGTAGATACGCAGTATTTT; CDR3: CASSWPGLGGGVDTQYF
length: 15; V: TRBV28; D: TRBD1; size: NA; J: TRBJ2-1; DNA: TGTGCCAGCAGTTTATGGGGACAGCTAGACAATGAGCAGTTCTTC; CDR3: CASSLWGQLDNEQFF
length: 18; V: TRBV7-9; D: TRBD1; size: once; J: TRBJ2-6; DNA: TGTGCCAGCAGCTCCTCGGGACAGGGGGAGTCTGGGGCCAACGTCCTGACTTTC; CDR3: CASSSSGQGESGANVLTF
length: 13; V: TRBV5-6; D: NA; size: NA; J: TRBJ2-5; DNA: TGTGCCTCCCAGGACGGAGCTGGAGAGTCCCAGTACTTC; CDR3: CASQDGAGESQYF
length: 15; V: TRBV2; D: NA; size: NA; J: TRBJ2-2; DNA: TGTGCCAGCCTACCCGAACCCGCGAACACCGGGGAGCTGTTTTTT; CDR3: CASLPEPANTGELFF
length: 15; V: TRBV9; D: NA; size: NA; J: TRBJ1-3; DNA: TGTGCCAGCAGCGCCCAGGGGAGCTCTGGAAACACCATATATTTT; CDR3: CASSAQGSSGNTIYF
length: 15; V: TRBV4-3; D: NA; size: NA; J: TRBJ2-1; DNA: TGCGCCAGCAGCCGGGGGGCGACTAGCTTTGATGAGCAGTTCTTC; CDR3: CASSRGATSFDEQFF
length: 14; V: TRBV6-5; D: NA; size: NA; J: TRBJ2-7; DNA: TGTGCCAGCAGTTCCGCGGGCCCACCCTACGAGCAGTACTTC; CDR3: CASSSAGPPYEQYF
length: 14; V: TRBV14; D: NA; size: NA; J: TRBJ1-4; DNA: TGTGCCAGCAGCCAATCCAGGGGAGGTGAAAAACTGTTTTTT; CDR3: CASSQSRGGEKLFF
length: 14; V: TRBV10-3; D: TRBD2; size: NA; J: TRBJ2-7; DNA: TGTGCCATCAGTGGAGCTAGCGGGAGCTACGAGCAGTACTTC; CDR3: CAISGASGSYEQYF
length: 16; V: TRBV4-1; D: NA; size: NA; J: TRBJ2-7; DNA: TGCGCCAGCAGCCAAGTGTTAACAGATTGGAGCTACGAGCAGTACTTC; CDR3: CASSQVLTDWSYEQYF
length: 19; V: TRBV28; D: NA; size: NA; J: TRBJ2-6; DNA: TGTGCCAGCAGTTTACTGTTTGGGGGTAGCCGATCTGGGGCCAACGTCCTGACTTTC; CDR3: CASSLLFGGSRSGANVLTF
length: 15; V: TRBV19; D: NA; size: NA; J: TRBJ2-1; DNA: TGTGCCAGTAGTATATGGGTCGCGGATAAAAATGAGCAGTTCTTC; CDR3: CASSIWVADKNEQFF
length: 24; V: TRBV21-1; D: NA; size: once; J: TRBJ2-6; DNA: TGTGCCAGCCCTCCCGGACAGAGCGCCGTTACTTTGACCCCGGGATGTACTGGGGCCAACGTCCTGACTTTC; CDR3: CASPPGQSAVTLTPGCTGANVLTF
length: 13; V: TRBV29-1; D: NA; size: NA; J: TRBJ1-2; DNA: TGCAGCGTTGTATGGGTTCTCCCCTATGGCTACACCTTC; CDR3: CSVVWVLPYGYTF
length: 12; V: TRBV4-1; D: NA; size: NA; J: TRBJ1-1; DNA: TGCGCCAGCAGCCAAGCCCGAGGTGAAGCTTTCTTT; CDR3: CASSQARGEAFF
length: 15; V: TRBV19; D: TRBD2; size: NA; J: TRBJ2-7; DNA: TGTGCCAGTAGTATAGGGACTAGCGGATCCTACGAGCAGTACTTC; CDR3: CASSIGTSGSYEQYF
length: 13; V: TRBV2; D: NA; size: NA; J: TRBJ2-5; DNA: TGTGCCAGCAGCGAACACTGGGGGGAGACCCAGTACTTC; CDR3: CASSEHWGETQYF